This T cell receptor beta chain originates from a study of cytomegalovirus exposure and HLA in healthy donors. Overall study results and limits: Reported findings show TCR beta sequences accurately forecast HLA-A and HLA-B alleles in most subjects. The availability of immune exposure information extended only to CMV serostatus. A few CMV-associated chains proved CMV antigen-specific in vitro.

The junction had 7 bases not matched to a gene; V was cut back by 3 bases and J by 4 bases. The CDR3 is 15 residues long. Germline assignment: CDR1 MNHNS and CDR2 SASEGT. This clone was observed a single time. Its antigen is currently unknown. The PCR ran on 60 Vbeta and 13 Jbeta primers. Libraries were prepared by immunoSEQ multiplex PCR; TCRdb keeps only in-frame clonotypes and omits some of them. The sample contains roughly 120,000 clones, 73% of which appear only once. J is TRBJ1-2 and V is TRBV6-1; 8 nucleotides agree with TRBD1. The TCR was taken from a woman aged 40 to 49 in good health and CMV-seronegative. Sequences were obtained from PBMCs. In DNA form, the CDR3 reads TGTGCCAGCAGTGAGAAGGACAGGGTTGCCTATGGCTACACCTTC. Its protein product is CASSEKDRVAYGYTF.